The rows below give T cell receptor beta chains drawn from one sample of a study of blood T cells in healthy people across ages. Each CDR3 protein gets one entry after TCRdb re-called the 5' RACE reads with MiXCR. The sample has about 1.4 million distinct CDR3 sequences; approximately 59% are singletons. Material: blood. All receptors derive from a man between 18 and 29 years old in good health. CDR3s include the opening cysteine and the closing phenylalanine or tryptophan. D genes are given only for firm matches. Clone size is shown for a subset of rows, as once, few, many or a class of expanded clone.

cdr3_nt: TGCGCCAGCGACCCTACGGGACAGGGACTCAATGAGCAGTTCTTC
cdr3_aa: CASDPTGQGLNEQFF
d_call: TRBD1
j_call: TRBJ2-1
clone_size: NA
v_call: TRBV5-1

cdr3_nt: TGTGCCAGCGGGTCGACTAGCGGGAGGTTTGATACGCAGTATTTT
cdr3_aa: CASGSTSGRFDTQYF
d_call: TRBD2
j_call: TRBJ2-3
clone_size: NA
v_call: TRBV9

cdr3_nt: TGCGCCAGCAGCCAAGAGGGGTCAGAGGCTTTTAACAATGAGCAGTTCTTC
cdr3_aa: CASSQEGSEAFNNEQFF
d_call: NA
j_call: TRBJ2-1
clone_size: NA
v_call: TRBV4-1

cdr3_nt: TGCGCCAGCAGCCAAGATTGGGGCGGAGAAAACATTCAGTACTTC
cdr3_aa: CASSQDWGGENIQYF
d_call: NA
j_call: TRBJ2-4
clone_size: NA
v_call: TRBV4-3

cdr3_nt: TGTGCCAGCAGCACCGGGCACTCCTACGAGCAGTACTTC
cdr3_aa: CASSTGHSYEQYF
d_call: NA
j_call: TRBJ2-7
clone_size: NA
v_call: TRBV13

cdr3_nt: TGTGCCGTCACCATTACTAGCGGGGGTCCTCTAGCCAAAAACATTCAGTACTTC
cdr3_aa: CAVTITSGGPLAKNIQYF
d_call: NA
j_call: TRBJ2-4
clone_size: NA
v_call: TRBV21-1

cdr3_nt: TGCGCCAGCAGCCAAGATCCCGGGGTCTACGAGCAGTACTTC
cdr3_aa: CASSQDPGVYEQYF
d_call: NA
j_call: TRBJ2-7
clone_size: few
v_call: TRBV4-1

cdr3_nt: TGCGCCAGCTCCCACCGACTAGTCGGAGAGACCCAGTACTTC
cdr3_aa: CASSHRLVGETQYF
d_call: NA
j_call: TRBJ2-5
clone_size: NA
v_call: TRBV5-1

cdr3_nt: TGTGCCAGCAGTGTTGACGGAAAAGGGAACAATGAGCAGTTCTTC
cdr3_aa: CASSVDGKGNNEQFF
d_call: NA
j_call: TRBJ2-1
clone_size: once
v_call: TRBV6-1

cdr3_nt: TGTGCCAGCAGCGTCGGGGCCCACACCCACTCTGGGACCAACGTCCTGACTTTC
cdr3_aa: CASSVGAHTHSGTNVLTF
d_call: NA
j_call: TRBJ2-6
clone_size: NA
v_call: TRBV9

cdr3_nt: TGCGCCAGCAGCCAAGGTACAGGGGGCCCGGTCGCTGAAGCTTTCTTT
cdr3_aa: CASSQGTGGPVAEAFF
d_call: TRBD1
j_call: TRBJ1-1
clone_size: NA
v_call: TRBV4-3

cdr3_nt: TGTGCCAGCAGCCATATCAGACAACTCCAAGAGACCCAGTACTTC
cdr3_aa: CASSHIRQLQETQYF
d_call: NA
j_call: TRBJ2-5
clone_size: NA
v_call: TRBV4-2

cdr3_nt: TGCGCCAGCAGCCCCAAGGGACTGTTAGCCAAAAACATTCAGTACTTC
cdr3_aa: CASSPKGLLAKNIQYF
d_call: NA
j_call: TRBJ2-4
clone_size: NA
v_call: TRBV4-3

cdr3_nt: TGTGCCAGCAGCTTAGTGGGAGACTCGGGACTAGCGGTGTCCTACGAGCAGTACTTC
cdr3_aa: CASSLVGDSGLAVSYEQYF
d_call: TRBD2
j_call: TRBJ2-7
clone_size: NA
v_call: TRBV7-2

cdr3_nt: TGTGCCAGCAGTTTTCTGGGACAGGGAGTTCGGATTCAGTACTTC
cdr3_aa: CASSFLGQGVRIQYF
d_call: TRBD1
j_call: TRBJ2-7
clone_size: NA
v_call: TRBV12-3/TRBV12-4

cdr3_nt: TGCGCCAGCAGCTCGCTCGAGGGAGGGGCTTACAATGAGCAGTTCTTC
cdr3_aa: CASSSLEGGAYNEQFF
d_call: TRBD2
j_call: TRBJ2-1
clone_size: NA
v_call: TRBV5-1

cdr3_nt: TGCAGTGCTAGAATCACAGGAAAGACTCAGGAGACCCAGTACTTC
cdr3_aa: CSARITGKTQETQYF
d_call: NA
j_call: TRBJ2-5
clone_size: NA
v_call: TRBV20-1

cdr3_nt: TGTGCCAGCAGTTATGGAGGGGATGGCTCCTACGAGCAGTACTTC
cdr3_aa: CASSYGGDGSYEQYF
d_call: NA
j_call: TRBJ2-7
clone_size: NA
v_call: TRBV12-3/TRBV12-4

cdr3_nt: TGTGCCAGCAGCAAAGAGGCCAGCGAAGTCTACGAGCAGTACTTC
cdr3_aa: CASSKEASEVYEQYF
d_call: NA
j_call: TRBJ2-7
clone_size: NA
v_call: TRBV3-1

cdr3_nt: TGTGCAACCACGAGAACGAATACGCAGTATTTT
cdr3_aa: CATTRTNTQYF
d_call: NA
j_call: TRBJ2-3
clone_size: few
v_call: TRBV7-2

cdr3_nt: TGTGCCAGCAGACCGGGACAGGGGGCTAGAGAGCAGTACTTC
cdr3_aa: CASRPGQGAREQYF
d_call: TRBD1
j_call: TRBJ2-7
clone_size: NA
v_call: TRBV6-5

cdr3_nt: TGTGCCATCAGTGAGCTTAGTGCCGAGCAGTACTTC
cdr3_aa: CAISELSAEQYF
d_call: NA
j_call: TRBJ2-7
clone_size: NA
v_call: TRBV10-3

cdr3_nt: TGTGCCAGCAGCGGAATCCGGACAGGGGAAGAGACCCAGTACTTC
cdr3_aa: CASSGIRTGEETQYF
d_call: TRBD1
j_call: TRBJ2-5
clone_size: NA
v_call: TRBV7-9

cdr3_nt: TGCGCCAGCAGCCAAGAATGGACAGGGGGGACAGATACGCAGTATTTT
cdr3_aa: CASSQEWTGGTDTQYF
d_call: TRBD1
j_call: TRBJ2-3
clone_size: few
v_call: TRBV4-3

cdr3_nt: TGTGCCATCAGTGGCGGGACAGGGCAAGAGACCCAGTACTTC
cdr3_aa: CAISGGTGQETQYF
d_call: TRBD1
j_call: TRBJ2-5
clone_size: NA
v_call: TRBV10-3

cdr3_nt: TGTGCCAGCAGCCCGGAGAGGGGGGACTCCTACAATGAGCAGTTCTTC
cdr3_aa: CASSPERGDSYNEQFF
d_call: NA
j_call: TRBJ2-1
clone_size: NA
v_call: TRBV7-2

cdr3_nt: TGTGCCAGCAGTTTTGATGGGACGGGCTACGAGCAGTACTTC
cdr3_aa: CASSFDGTGYEQYF
d_call: NA
j_call: TRBJ2-7
clone_size: NA
v_call: TRBV27

cdr3_nt: TGTGCCAGCAGCTCCATAAAAGGACATAATTCACCCCTCCACTTT
cdr3_aa: CASSSIKGHNSPLHF
d_call: NA
j_call: TRBJ1-6
clone_size: NA
v_call: TRBV7-6

cdr3_nt: TGCAGTGCGGGGACCTCGAGCTCTGGAAACACCATATATTTT
cdr3_aa: CSAGTSSSGNTIYF
d_call: NA
j_call: TRBJ1-3
clone_size: NA
v_call: TRBV20-1

cdr3_nt: TGTGCCAGCAACCCGGACAGGATCTATGGCTACACCTTC
cdr3_aa: CASNPDRIYGYTF
d_call: TRBD1
j_call: TRBJ1-2
clone_size: NA
v_call: TRBV2

cdr3_nt: TGTGCCAGCAGCCGCGGTAGGATCTACAATGAGCAGTTCTTC
cdr3_aa: CASSRGRIYNEQFF
d_call: NA
j_call: TRBJ2-1
clone_size: NA
v_call: TRBV6-5

cdr3_nt: TGTGCCAGCAGCTCCACCCTAGCGGGCAGGTACAATGAGCAGTTCTTC
cdr3_aa: CASSSTLAGRYNEQFF
d_call: TRBD2
j_call: TRBJ2-1
clone_size: NA
v_call: TRBV7-2

cdr3_nt: TGCAGTGCTAGAGATCGGGTAGCGGGGCCGACGGGGACCCAGTACTTC
cdr3_aa: CSARDRVAGPTGTQYF
d_call: TRBD2
j_call: TRBJ2-5
clone_size: NA
v_call: TRBV20-1

cdr3_nt: TGTGCCAGCAGTGATCCGGGACAGGGGTCTGGTATGGAGACCCAGTACTTC
cdr3_aa: CASSDPGQGSGMETQYF
d_call: TRBD1
j_call: TRBJ2-5
clone_size: NA
v_call: TRBV12-3/TRBV12-4

cdr3_nt: TGTGCCACCCAGACGGAAGGCAATCAGCCCCAGCATTTT
cdr3_aa: CATQTEGNQPQHF
d_call: NA
j_call: TRBJ1-5
clone_size: NA
v_call: TRBV10-3

cdr3_nt: TGCGCCAGCACCATCCGCGGGAGTACGTCCGGGGAGCTGTTTTTT
cdr3_aa: CASTIRGSTSGELFF
d_call: TRBD2
j_call: TRBJ2-2
clone_size: NA
v_call: TRBV5-1

cdr3_nt: TGTGCCAGCAGCCCCCCGGCGAGTCTTGAGCAGTACTTC
cdr3_aa: CASSPPASLEQYF
d_call: NA
j_call: TRBJ2-7
clone_size: few
v_call: TRBV7-9

cdr3_nt: TGTGCCACCAGAGCGGGAGACCATGAGCAGTTCTTC
cdr3_aa: CATRAGDHEQFF
d_call: TRBD2
j_call: TRBJ2-1
clone_size: few
v_call: TRBV15

cdr3_nt: TGCGCCAGCAGCCACCTCACAGGGGCCGGCTACAATGAGCAGTTCTTC
cdr3_aa: CASSHLTGAGYNEQFF
d_call: TRBD1
j_call: TRBJ2-1
clone_size: NA
v_call: TRBV4-3

cdr3_nt: TGCAGTGCTCAAAGTGATAGCAATCAGCCCCAGCATTTT
cdr3_aa: CSAQSDSNQPQHF
d_call: NA
j_call: TRBJ1-5
clone_size: few
v_call: TRBV20-1

cdr3_nt: TGCGCCAGCAGTTCTTGGTTGACAGGGATAACCTACAATGAGCAGTTCTTC
cdr3_aa: CASSSWLTGITYNEQFF
d_call: TRBD1
j_call: TRBJ2-1
clone_size: NA
v_call: TRBV5-1

cdr3_nt: TGTGCCAGCAGCCCCGTATATAATTCACCCCTCCACTTT
cdr3_aa: CASSPVYNSPLHF
d_call: NA
j_call: TRBJ1-6
clone_size: few
v_call: TRBV7-2

cdr3_nt: TGTGCCAGCAGCTGGAGTCGGGACAGAGACACCGGGGAGCTGTTTTTT
cdr3_aa: CASSWSRDRDTGELFF
d_call: TRBD1
j_call: TRBJ2-2
clone_size: NA
v_call: TRBV7-8

cdr3_nt: TGTGCCAGCAGCCAACCGACCCAAGAGACCCAGTACTTC
cdr3_aa: CASSQPTQETQYF
d_call: NA
j_call: TRBJ2-5
clone_size: NA
v_call: TRBV7-9

cdr3_nt: TGTGCCAGCATCAAGGAGCGGGGAGGAAATTCACCCCTCCACTTT
cdr3_aa: CASIKERGGNSPLHF
d_call: NA
j_call: TRBJ1-6
clone_size: NA
v_call: TRBV7-9

cdr3_nt: TGTGCCAGCTCCAGGGTGGGGGACAGCAAAAACATTCAGTACTTC
cdr3_aa: CASSRVGDSKNIQYF
d_call: TRBD1
j_call: TRBJ2-4
clone_size: NA
v_call: TRBV25-1

cdr3_nt: TGCGCCAGCAGCGTTGGGAGCGGGGAGCTGTTTTTT
cdr3_aa: CASSVGSGELFF
d_call: NA
j_call: TRBJ2-2
clone_size: few
v_call: TRBV9

cdr3_nt: TGCAGTGCTAGCGGGACTAGCGGGAGTTTCTCCTACGAGCAGTACTTC
cdr3_aa: CSASGTSGSFSYEQYF
d_call: TRBD2
j_call: TRBJ2-7
clone_size: few
v_call: TRBV20-1

cdr3_nt: TGTGCCAGCAGTGAATGGGCCGGAAAAACCTACGAGCAGTACTTC
cdr3_aa: CASSEWAGKTYEQYF
d_call: NA
j_call: TRBJ2-7
clone_size: NA
v_call: TRBV6-1

cdr3_nt: TGCGCCACCGGGACAGGAGACAATGAAAAACTGTTTTTT
cdr3_aa: CATGTGDNEKLFF
d_call: TRBD1
j_call: TRBJ1-4
clone_size: few
v_call: TRBV5-1

cdr3_nt: TGTGCCAGCAGTTTGACAGGGACAGCCCCTCGGGAGCAGTACTTC
cdr3_aa: CASSLTGTAPREQYF
d_call: TRBD1
j_call: TRBJ2-7
clone_size: few
v_call: TRBV7-2

cdr3_nt: TGTGCCAGCAGCTTAAGGATTAGGGCCAACACCGGGGAGCTGTTTTTT
cdr3_aa: CASSLRIRANTGELFF
d_call: NA
j_call: TRBJ2-2
clone_size: NA
v_call: TRBV7-2

cdr3_nt: TGCAGTGCTAGAGATTCAGTTAACTACGAGCAGTACTTC
cdr3_aa: CSARDSVNYEQYF
d_call: NA
j_call: TRBJ2-7
clone_size: NA
v_call: TRBV20-1

cdr3_nt: TGCAGCGTCCGGAAAACTAACACTGAAGCTTTCTTT
cdr3_aa: CSVRKTNTEAFF
d_call: NA
j_call: TRBJ1-1
clone_size: NA
v_call: TRBV29-1